The 17 T cell receptor beta chains reported below all come from one sample, sequenced in a study of T-cell reconstitution after alpha-beta-depleted transplantation in children (dated by TCRdb to about 2016). The meaning of the sample's treatment or condition label: allogeneic hematopoietic cell transplantation with graft depleted of TCRalphabeta T cells and CD19 B cells. The method behind the library was PCR. The sample was run on an Illumina HiSeq 2500. Molecular barcoding was employed in the preparation of TCR libraries, with unique molecular identifiers being used to normalize TCRbeta repertoire quantification. Using fastp trimming at Q25 and MiXCR clonotype assembly, TCRdb reanalyzed the public sequencing data and kept in-frame beta chains. Each entry is one CDR3 protein sequence, shown with its most common DNA and genes. The sample records 250,000 or so distinct CDR3 sequences, roughly 7.7% of which are singletons. Nearly 6.5% of the sample goes to the ten largest clones.

Specimen: PBMCs, mostly from graft donor cells, collected 180 days after TCRalphabeta/CD19-depleted stem cell transplant. These receptor sequences come from a male patient under 18 who had a stem cell transplant for acute lymphoblastic leukemia, so the T cells may come from the graft donor.

This clonotype was seen at least ten times. This chain links TRBV12-3 or TRBV12-4 with TRBJ2-7, with D unresolved. This CDR3 has 12 amino acids. The V and J ends lost 6 bases and 2 bases respectively, with 8 bases between them. The CDR3 reads CASRGMTYEQYF. In DNA, the CDR3 is TGTGCCAGCAGGGGGATGACCTACGAGCAGTACTTC.

The chain has TRBV28 and TRBJ2-5; D is ambiguous. The length of the CDR3 is 17 residues. V lost 2 bases to trimming and J lost 5 bases, with 21 bases between them. CDR1 is MDHEN and CDR2 is SYDVKM in the germline V gene. The CDR3 sequence is CASSLGMETAPRETQYF. The CDR3 DNA follows: TGTGCCAGCAGTTTAGGGATGGAGACGGCCCCTCGGGAGACCCAGTACTTC.

Ten or more counts support this clonotype. The V gene is TRBV27, the J gene TRBJ2-7, with a possible D match to TRBD2 (6 bases). The V gene lost 4 bases and the J gene lost 2 bases, with 15 bases spanning the gap. Germline-derived CDR1 and CDR2 are MNHEY and SMNVEV (reference sequence). The CDR3 runs to 15 residues. The CDR3 is CASSSGEFPTYEQYF. CDR3 in DNA: TGTGCCAGCAGTTCGGGGGAATTCCCAACCTACGAGCAGTACTTC.

This clonotype showed up many times. The V call is TRBV18, the J call TRBJ2-3; D is unclear. Per the germline V gene, CDR1 is KGHSH and CDR2 is LQKENI. There are 12 residues in the CDR3. The V and J ends lost 2 bases and 6 bases respectively, with 6 bases between them. The chain's CDR3 is CASSPFGDTQYF. Written as DNA, the CDR3 is TGTGCCAGCTCACCATTTGGTGATACGCAGTATTTT.

Many counts were recorded for this clonotype. The V gene is TRBV7-9, the J gene TRBJ2-7; TRBD1 agrees at 9 bases. This CDR3 region has 15 residues. Germline V gene data show CDR1 as SEHNR and CDR2 as FQNEAQ (reference sequence). Trimming took 5 bases from V and 2 from J; bases not matched to a gene: 7. CDR3 in DNA: TGTGCCAGCAGCAATGGACAGGGGCTTCCCTACGAGCAGTACTTC. Translating it yields CASSNGQGLPYEQYF. Together with reference TRBV7-9 and TRBJ2-7, the CDR3 gives the full variable domain: DTGVSQNPRHKITKRGQNVTFRCDPISEHNRLYWYRQTLGQGPEFLTYFQNEAQLEKSRLLSDRFSAERPKGSFSTLEIQRTEQGDSAMYLCASSNGQGLPYEQYFGPGTRLTVT.

This clonotype was counted ten times or more. The CDR3 region has the DNA TGTGCCAGCAGTTTAGAGGGGGGTTGGGAGACCCAGTACTTC. It yields the protein CASSLEGGWETQYF. This rearrangement joins TRBV28 to TRBJ2-5, with D possibly being TRBD1 or TRBD2 (6 bases each). The CDR3 is 14 residues long. Trimming took 2 bases from V and 5 from J, leaving 12 bases between them. Germline V gene data show CDR1 as MDHEN and CDR2 as SYDVKM.

This clonotype was seen many times. The chain is built from TRBV14 and TRBJ1-2, with 8 bases matching TRBD1. V dropped 2 bases and J dropped 8; count of bases not matched to a gene: 4. Germline V gene sequence: CDR1 SGHDN, CDR2 FVKESK. This CDR3 has 13 residues. CDR3 loop: CASSQLGQGGYTF. For the CDR3, the DNA is TGTGCCAGCAGCCAACTAGGACAGGGAGGCTACACCTTC.

The gene calls are TRBV6-5 and TRBJ1-1, with a possible D match to TRBD1 (5 bases). CDR3 length: 14 residues. Trimming left V 2 bases short and J 12 bases short, with 19 bases between. Germline V gene sequence: CDR1 MNHEY, CDR2 SVGAGI. CDR3 region: CASSYVGLGRPTFF. As DNA, the CDR3 is TGTGCCAGCAGTTACGTGGGACTCGGTCGGCCAACTTTCTTT.

This clonotype occurred many times. This chain uses TRBV6-5 with TRBJ2-2; 7 bases agree with TRBD1. The germline V gene encodes CDR1 MNHEY and CDR2 SVGAGI. This CDR3 is 16 amino acids long. With V trimmed by 2 bases and J by 5 bases, 8 bases remained unmatched. CDR3 coding DNA: TGTGCCAGCAGTTACGGGGACAGTATTGAGACCGGGGAGCTGTTTTTT. This codes for CASSYGDSIETGELFF.

This clonotype was recorded many times. This chain links TRBV4-2 with TRBJ2-5, with 10 bases identical to TRBD2. Germline V gives CDR1 LGHNA, CDR2 YNFKEQ. The CDR3 contains 16 residues. With V trimmed by 0 bases and J by 3 bases, 4 bases remained unmatched. As DNA, the CDR3 is TGTGCCAGCAGCCAAGATGGCACTAGCGGGGAAGAGACCCAGTACTTC. This translates into CASSQDGTSGEETQYF.

The table lists this clonotype with many counts. This chain connects TRBV2 to TRBJ2-3, with 9 bases identical to TRBD2. With V trimmed by 4 bases and J by 4 bases, 6 bases remained unmatched. The V gene's germline CDR1 is SNHLY and CDR2 FYNNEI. The CDR3 is 15 residues long. This CDR3 is CASSVVAGVSDTQYF. In nucleotides, the CDR3 is TGTGCCAGCAGTGTAGTAGCGGGAGTATCAGATACGCAGTATTTT.

In this sample, this clonotype turned up many times. This chain uses TRBV6-5 with TRBJ2-3, with D tentatively TRBD1 or TRBD2 (5 bases each). This CDR3 has 16 amino acids. V lost 7 bases and J 0 bases, leaving 17 bases between the germline ends. CDR1 is MNHEY and CDR2 is SVGAGI in the germline V gene. The CDR3 DNA follows: TGTGCCAGCACCCGGGGCCGCCGGACTAGCACAGATACGCAGTATTTT. The encoded protein is CASTRGRRTSTDTQYF.

This clonotype was found many times. The CDR3 reads CASSPRTSAYNEQFF. The CDR3 region has the DNA TGTGCCAGCAGCCCCCGGACTAGCGCTTACAATGAGCAGTTCTTC. The rearrangement joins TRBV7-3 to TRBJ2-1; 9 bases agree with TRBD2. The CDR3 totals 15 residues. J lost 4 bases, V lost 5 bases, and 6 bases had no gene match. CDR1 and CDR2 (germline): SGHTA, FQGTGA.

This clonotype occurred many times. The V and J genes are TRBV29-1 and TRBJ2-3, with D possibly matching TRBD2 (7 bases). This CDR3 is built from 15 residues. Germline V gives CDR1 SQVTM, CDR2 ANQGSEA. Trimming removed 3 bases from V and 4 bases from J, with 17 bases in between. CDR3 nucleotide sequence: TGCAGCGTTGACCCCCGAGGGGGGGGGCCAGATACGCAGTATTTT. Its translation is CSVDPRGGGPDTQYF.

This clonotype has a count of ten or more. V gene TRBV11-2 combines with J gene TRBJ2-3; D perhaps matches TRBD2 (6 bases). CDR1 and CDR2 (germline): SGHAT, FQNNGV. V lost 2 bases, J lost 3 bases, and 12 bases lay in between. The CDR3 covers 15 residues. Here the CDR3 DNA reads TGTGCCAGCAGCTTATGGGGAGGCTGGACAGATACGCAGTATTTT. Its translation is CASSLWGGWTDTQYF.

In this sample, this clonotype turned up many times. The chain is built from TRBV20-1 and TRBJ2-4, with 8 bases identical to TRBD2. CDR1 is DFQATT and CDR2 is SNEGSKA in the germline V gene (reference sequence). Losses at the gene ends were 6 bases for V and 4 bases for J; bases not matched to a gene: 17. This CDR3 has 17 amino acids. The CDR3, as DNA: TGCAGTGCCCTCCTACATCGGGGGGGAGGCCGTAAAAACATTCAGTACTTC. Translating gives CSALLHRGGGRKNIQYF.

At least ten counts were recorded for this clonotype. This chain links TRBV6-5 with TRBJ2-5; tentative D call: TRBD1 (6 bases). The CDR3 extends over 16 amino acids. V lost 2 bases, J lost 1 base, and 14 bases lay in between. Germline V gene sequence: CDR1 MNHEY, CDR2 SVGAGI. The CDR3 bases are TGTGCCAGCAGTTACCGCCTGGGGACAATCCAAGAGACCCAGTACTTC. It translates to CASSYRLGTIQETQYF.